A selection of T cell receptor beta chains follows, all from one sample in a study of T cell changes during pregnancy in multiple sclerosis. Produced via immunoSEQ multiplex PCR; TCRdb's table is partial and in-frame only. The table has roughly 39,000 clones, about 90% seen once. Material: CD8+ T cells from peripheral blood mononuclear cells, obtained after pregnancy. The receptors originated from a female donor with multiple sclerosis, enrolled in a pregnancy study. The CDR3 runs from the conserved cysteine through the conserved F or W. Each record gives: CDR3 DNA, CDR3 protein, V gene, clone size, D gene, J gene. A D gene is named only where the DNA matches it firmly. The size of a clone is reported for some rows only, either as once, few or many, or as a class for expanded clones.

TGCGCCAGCAGTGATACGCGATCTAGCACCGGGGAGCTGTTTTTT | CASSDTRSSTGELFF | TRBV10-1 | - | - | TRBJ2-2
TGTGCCAGCAGTTCCTCGACAGGGGACTATGGCTACACCTTC | CASSSSTGDYGYTF | TRBV6-5 | - | TRBD1 | TRBJ1-2
TGTGCCAGCAGTTCCCATCCCACAGGGGGCGTAGAAGCTTTCTTT | CASSSHPTGGVEAFF | TRBV27 | - | TRBD1 | TRBJ1-1
TGTGCCAGCAGCTTATGGGACTTCACCACCACAGATACGCAGTATTTT | CASSLWDFTTTDTQYF | TRBV5-4 | - | - | TRBJ2-3
TGTGCCGATTCGGACAACTTGGCAACGGGCCTCGCGAACACCGGGGAGCTGTTTTTT | CADSDNLATGLANTGELFF | TRBV10-3 | - | - | TRBJ2-2
TGTGCCAGCAGCTTAGCACAGGGGGCAGCTGGAAACACCATATATTTT | CASSLAQGAAGNTIYF | TRBV7-2 | - | TRBD1 | TRBJ1-3
TGTGCCAGCAGTTTGGGGGGAAGCTCCTACAATGAGCAGTTCTTC | CASSLGGSSYNEQFF | TRBV27 | - | - | TRBJ2-1
TGTGCCAGCAGTTTATCTACAGGGTCCTTGATCACTGAAGCTTTCTTT | CASSLSTGSLITEAFF | TRBV27 | - | - | TRBJ1-1
TGTGCCAGCAGTTGGGGACAGACGCAGCCCCAGCATTTT | CASSWGQTQPQHF | TRBV27 | - | TRBD1 | TRBJ1-5
TGTGCCAGCAGCCAAGATCCGGCCGCGGTGTACTACGAGCAGTACTTC | CASSQDPAAVYYEQYF | TRBV4-2 | - | - | TRBJ2-7
TGTGCCAGCAGTCAACCGGGACAGAGCTCACCCCTCCACTTT | CASSQPGQSSPLHF | TRBV7-9 | - | TRBD1 | TRBJ1-6
TGTGCCAGCAGCCCCCCGGAGTCCTATGGCTACACCTTC | CASSPPESYGYTF | TRBV7-9 | - | - | TRBJ1-2
TGTGCCAGCAGTCTTCTCGGGACTTTAAATGAGCAGTTCTTC | CASSLLGTLNEQFF | TRBV27 | - | - | TRBJ2-1
TGTGCCAGCAGCTTGGGGGACAGATTCACAGATACGCAGTATTTT | CASSLGDRFTDTQYF | TRBV7-2 | - | TRBD1 | TRBJ2-3
TGTGCCAGCAGGAAAGCGGGAGGTTCCTACGAGCAGTACTTC | CASRKAGGSYEQYF | TRBV27 | - | TRBD2 | TRBJ2-7
TGTGCCAGCAGCCCCTCTCGTGAGCAGTACTTC | CASSPSREQYF | TRBV5-5 | - | - | TRBJ2-7
TGTGCCAGCAGCAGACTAGCGGGAGGGTACAATGAGCAGTTCTTC | CASSRLAGGYNEQFF | TRBV7-9 | - | TRBD2 | TRBJ2-1
TGTGCCAGCAGTACCGACAGGGCCTTGAACACTGAAGCTTTCTTT | CASSTDRALNTEAFF | TRBV27 | - | TRBD1 | TRBJ1-1
TGTGCCAGCAGTCCAAGTAGGGACAGAATCTATGGCTACACCTTC | CASSPSRDRIYGYTF | TRBV2 | - | TRBD1 | TRBJ1-2
TGTGCCAGCAGTTTAGGCGGGGCCCACCAGCCCCAGCATTTT | CASSLGGAHQPQHF | TRBV27 | - | - | TRBJ1-5
TGTGCCAGCAGCCAAGTATGGGCGGGGGGCACAGATACGCAGTATTTT | CASSQVWAGGTDTQYF | TRBV4-2 | - | TRBD2 | TRBJ2-3
TGTGCCAGCAGAACAGACGAGCAGTACTTC | CASRTDEQYF | TRBV6-6 | once | - | TRBJ2-7
TGTGCCAGCAGTTCGGGGAGTCTTGCTACGCAGTATTTT | CASSSGSLATQYF | TRBV27 | - | - | TRBJ2-3
TGTGCCAGCAGCCGGCAAGGGGTTTCTATCTCTGGAAACACCATATATTTT | CASSRQGVSISGNTIYF | TRBV7-6 | - | - | TRBJ1-3
TGTGCCATCTTAGTCTCGAACACCGGGGAGCTGTTTTTT | CAILVSNTGELFF | TRBV10-3 | - | - | TRBJ2-2
TGTGCCAGCAGCTTGGTTCGGGGGGGCTTCGAGCAGTACTTC | CASSLVRGGFEQYF | TRBV5-6 | - | TRBD2 | TRBJ2-7